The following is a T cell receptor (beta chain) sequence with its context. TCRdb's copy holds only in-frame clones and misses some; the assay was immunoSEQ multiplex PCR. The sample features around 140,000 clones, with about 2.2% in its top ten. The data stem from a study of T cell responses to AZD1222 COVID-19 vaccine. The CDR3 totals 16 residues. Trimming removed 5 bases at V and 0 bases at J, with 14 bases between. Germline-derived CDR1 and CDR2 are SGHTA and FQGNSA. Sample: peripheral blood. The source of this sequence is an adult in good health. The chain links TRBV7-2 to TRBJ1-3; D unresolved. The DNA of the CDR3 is TGTGCCAGCAGCCCTGCCGCCGGGAGCTCTGGAAACACCATATATTTT. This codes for CASSPAAGSSGNTIYF.